This T cell receptor beta chain was sequenced for a study of blood T cells in healthy people across ages. General observations from the study: Donor CMV status was unknown, possibly confounding expanded clonotype changes.

CDR1 and CDR2 (germline): SQVTM, ANQGSEA. The length of the CDR3 is 15 residues. The ends lost 6 bases at V and 2 bases at J; junction bases unmatched: 12. As regards this clonotype: What it recognizes is unknown.

A second PCR, run for roughly 7 to 12 cycles, used a sample-barcoded 5' primer plus a J-beta primer mix. Each CDR3 protein is one row after TCRdb ran MiXCR on the 5' RACE reads. The sample shows about 1 million distinct CDR3 sequences, roughly a quarter of them seen only once. The data were also submitted as part of a second study, on T cells of mothers and their children. That investigation notes: Over 8.5 million TCR beta CDR3 reads were obtained from each mother, and roughly 3 million from each child.

The sequenced sample was blood. The receptor comes from a girl aged 2 to 10 in good health. The rearrangement uses TRBV29-1 and TRBJ2-5; TRBD1 matches at 7 bases. The CDR3 bases are TGCAGCGTGGCCCCGAATAACAGGGGACAAGAGACCCAGTACTTC. It is translated as CSVAPNNRGQETQYF.